The next 31 T cell receptor beta chains were all read from a single sample in a study of blood T cell repertoires in COVID-19 (dated by TCRdb to 2018 to 2020). Receptors were amplified or captured by the immunoSEQ multiplex PCR assay. TCRdb re-hosts the immuneACCESS table, in-frame sequences only. Its copies lack some clones; in the studies checked, an unresolved V gene accounts for under half of them, and the cause for the rest is not known. A total of hundreds of thousands of clones appear in this sample, around 87% of them only once. Roughly 1.1% of the sample belongs to the ten largest clones. The specimen was PBMCs or T cells enriched from blood (not recorded which). The receptors originated from a man between 25 and 39 years old who had recovered from COVID-19.

The chain combines TRBV10-3 with TRBJ1-1, with D tentatively TRBD1 (5 bases). The CDR3 runs to 12 residues. V was shortened by 8 bases and J by 1 base, with 8 bases between the two germline ends. Germline assignment: CDR1 ENHRY and CDR2 SYGVKD. The CDR3 sequence: CAIAGQNTEAFF. CDR3 nucleotide sequence: TGTGCCATCGCCGGACAGAACACTGAAGCTTTCTTT.

The V gene is TRBV19, the J gene TRBJ2-1; D ambiguous. The CDR3 is 13 residues long. In germline, CDR1 is LNHDA, CDR2 SQIVND (reference sequence). V shed 3 bases and J shed 9 bases, with 12 bases lying between them. The CDR3 sequence: CASSISGSAEQFF. As DNA, the CDR3 is TGTGCCAGTAGTATTTCGGGTTCGGCTGAGCAGTTCTTC.

A word on this clone: The sample has other DNA sequences that encode this CDR3 too. The rearrangement uses TRBV5-4 and TRBJ2-2; D ambiguous. CDR1 SGHNT and CDR2 YYREEE come from the germline V gene (reference sequence). With 4 bases removed from V and 2 bases from J, the gap between germline ends came to 3 bases. The CDR3 is 12 residues long. The CDR3 sequence is CASSLNTGELFF. The CDR3 DNA is TGTGCCAGCAGCCTCAACACCGGGGAGCTGTTTTTT.

This clone was recorded once. The chain is built from TRBV5-1 and TRBJ2-2; 7 bases map to TRBD2. CDR1 is SGHRS and CDR2 is YFSETQ in the germline V gene. Germline trimming cut 0 bases from V and 8 bases from J; bases unmatched to any gene: 13. This CDR3 has 17 amino acids. The CDR3 coding sequence is TGCGCCAGCAGCTTGGCAGCGGGGACCATGGGGCAGGGGGAGCTGTTTTTT. Amino acid sequence: CASSLAAGTMGQGELFF.

The chain uses TRBV7-8 and TRBJ1-2; 7 positions agree with TRBD1. Germline CDR1 SGHVS, CDR2 FQNEAQ. This CDR3 contains 15 residues. With 0 bases clipped from V and 7 bases from J, the junction kept 8 bases outside the gene matches. The CDR3: CASSLARQGMSGYTF. The CDR3 bases are TGTGCCAGCAGCTTAGCTCGACAGGGAATGAGTGGCTACACCTTC.

The genes are TRBV6-5 and TRBJ2-2, with D perhaps matching TRBD1 (6 bases). V lost 10 bases, J lost 5 bases, and 17 bases lay in between. Germline CDR1 MNHEY, CDR2 SVGAGI. The CDR3 length is 14 residues. DNA for the CDR3: TGTGCCACCAGGGGCTGGGGGCTGACCGGGGAGCTGTTTTTT. Translated, it gives CATRGWGLTGELFF.

Here the CDR3 reads CASSIENSQNTEAFF. CDR3 nucleotides: TGTGCCAGTAGTATAGAAAACAGCCAGAACACTGAAGCTTTCTTT. The rearrangement joins TRBV19 to TRBJ1-1; no definite D call. Trimming stripped 0 bases from V and 1 base from J, with 9 bases between. The length of the CDR3 is 15 residues. The germline V gene has CDR1 LNHDA and CDR2 SQIVND (reference sequence).

Comments on this clone: The identical CDR3 is also encoded by other nucleotide sequences in the sample. The genes are TRBV5-1 and TRBJ1-1, with unresolved D. The V and J ends lost 0 bases and 3 bases respectively, with 6 bases between them. Per the germline V gene, CDR1 is SGHRS and CDR2 is YFSETQ. This CDR3 is built from 13 residues. The CDR3 nucleotides are TGCGCCAGCAGCTTGGCCGGGGACACTGAAGCTTTCTTT. This sequence encodes CASSLAGDTEAFF.

V gene TRBV2 combines with J gene TRBJ2-6; 7 positions match TRBD1. The CDR3 has 14 amino acids. Germline CDR1 reads SNHLY; CDR2 reads FYNNEI. V lost 6 bases, J lost 2 bases, and 1 base stayed unmatched. CDR3: CASRGQPGANVLTF. CDR3 nucleotide sequence: TGTGCCAGCAGGGGACAGCCTGGGGCCAACGTCCTGACTTTC.

The CDR3 nucleotides read TGTGCCAGCAGGCCCGGGTTGGGGACTCAAACCTACAATGAGCAGTTCTTC. It encodes CASRPGLGTQTYNEQFF. This chain uses TRBV7-6 with TRBJ2-1; D is possibly TRBD2 (6 bases). The CDR3 has 17 amino acids. Germline CDR1 and CDR2: SGHVS and FNYEAQ. Trimming took 6 bases from V and 2 from J, leaving 20 bases between them.

The chain couples TRBV5-5 to TRBJ1-3; unclear D gene. The germline CDR1 and CDR2 sequences are SGHKS and YYEKEE (reference sequence). This CDR3 is built from 16 residues. The V gene lost 4 bases and the J gene lost 0 bases, with 14 bases spanning the gap. The CDR3 region is CASSEPSGSSGNTIYF. CDR3 bases: TGTGCCAGCAGCGAGCCTTCCGGGAGCTCTGGAAACACCATATATTTT.

The rearrangement joins TRBV7-9 to TRBJ2-7; 7 nucleotides match TRBD2. The CDR3 consists of 14 residues. Germline CDR1 reads SEHNR; CDR2 reads FQNEAQ (reference sequence). J gave up 0 bases and V 6 bases, and 5 bases lay outside the gene matches. CDR3 nucleotide sequence: TGTGCCAGCAGTAAGCGGGGAAGCTCCTACGAGCAGTACTTC. It is translated as CASSKRGSSYEQYF.

The V and J genes are TRBV19 and TRBJ1-5; D might be TRBD1 (5 bases). Looked up from germline, CDR1 is LNHDA and CDR2 is SQIVND (reference sequence). The germline V and J ends were trimmed by 4 bases and 0 bases, with 13 bases remaining between them. The CDR3 has 16 residues. CDR3 sequence (DNA): TGTGCCAGTAGTAAGGGGCCTCCCCGTAGCAATCAGCCCCAGCATTTT. Translating it yields CASSKGPPRSNQPQHF.

This chain joins TRBV5-1 and TRBJ1-4, with TRBD1 matching over 8 bases. V lost 4 bases and J lost 7; bases outside the gene matches: 9. CDR1 SGHRS and CDR2 YFSETQ come from the germline V gene. The CDR3 totals 15 residues. Written as DNA, the CDR3 is TGCGCCAGCAGCACCGACAGGGGCGTAGGTGAAAAACTGTTTTTT. Translated, it gives CASSTDRGVGEKLFF.

V is TRBV27 and J is TRBJ2-7; 7 positions agree with TRBD1. The CDR3 runs to 13 residues. The trim removed 8 bases at V and 2 bases at J, leaving 6 bases unmatched. Germline V gene data show CDR1 as MNHEY and CDR2 as SMNVEV (reference sequence). CDR3 sequence: CASSAGTAYEQYF. CDR3 bases: TGTGCCAGCTCAGCAGGGACAGCCTACGAGCAGTACTTC.

The CDR3 loop reads CASSYFTGFGNSPLHF. In DNA form, the CDR3 reads TGTGCCAGCAGCTACTTCACAGGGTTCGGGAATTCACCCCTCCACTTT. The rearrangement joins TRBV5-6 to TRBJ1-6; D is perhaps TRBD1 (6 bases). CDR3 length: 16 residues. Trimming took 3 bases from V and 7 from J, leaving 17 bases between them. Germline V gives CDR1 SGHDT, CDR2 YYEEEE.

This clone turned up a few times. This chain connects TRBV19 to TRBJ2-2; no clear D gene. Germline lookup yields CDR1 LNHDA and CDR2 SQIVND (reference sequence). Trimming took off 6 bases at V and 4 bases at J, with 12 bases between the two ends. CDR3 length: 14 amino acids. In DNA form, the CDR3 reads TGTGCCAGTAGCCCTAACTGGTCCACCGGGGAGCTGTTTTTT. Translating it yields CASSPNWSTGELFF.

The V and J genes are TRBV10-1 and TRBJ2-2; D not resolved. The CDR3 extends over 14 amino acids. Per the germline V gene, CDR1 is WNHNN and CDR2 is SYGVQD (reference sequence). V lost 4 bases, J lost 4 bases, and 10 bases lay in between. The CDR3 reads CASSGQESTGELFF. CDR3 sequence (DNA): TGCGCCAGCAGTGGGCAGGAAAGCACCGGGGAGCTGTTTTTT.

The rearrangement uses TRBV10-1 and TRBJ2-7; possible D gene TRBD1, 5 bases. CDR1 WNHNN and CDR2 SYGVQD come from the germline V gene (reference sequence). This CDR3 is built from 13 residues. Trimming cost V 2 bases and J 7 bases, with 12 bases left between them. The CDR3 DNA follows: TGCGCCAGCAGTGAGAGGGGCGCGGATGAGCAGTACTTC. Its translation: CASSERGADEQYF.

This clone was found a few times. The rearrangement uses TRBV7-6 and TRBJ2-2; TRBD2 matches at 8 bases. The CDR3 has 15 amino acids. Unmatched junction bases numbered 8, after V lost 5 bases and J lost 6 bases. CDR1 is SGHVS and CDR2 is FNYEAQ in the germline V gene. In DNA, the CDR3 is TGTGCCAGCAGCGGGATAGCGGGAAACGCCGGGGAGCTGTTTTTT. Its translation is CASSGIAGNAGELFF.

Concerning this clone itself: The CDR3 does not end in the conserved phenylalanine or tryptophan, so this is likely a read error. It is unclear where the CDR3 begins or ends on the DNA, so no DNA is shown, and the CDR3 is as TCRdb lists it. V is TRBV4-1 and J is TRBJ2-3; TRBD2, the table's D call, lacks a check against the DNA. Germline-derived CDR1 and CDR2 are MGHRA and YSYEKL. The CDR3 totals 14 residues, both ends included. The CDR3 reads CASSQDPRAPSGLL.

This chain joins TRBV19 and TRBJ2-1; 15 nucleotides align to TRBD2. Per germline, CDR1 LNHDA and CDR2 SQIVND (reference sequence). The CDR3 is 18 amino acids. Losses at the gene ends were 5 bases for V and 5 bases for J; bases not matched to a gene: 10. In nucleotides, the CDR3 is TGTGCCAGTAGTGCGCCGGGACTAGCGGGAGGTTACAACAATGAGCAGTTCTTC. It specifies CASSAPGLAGGYNNEQFF. The complete variable domain, with remaining parts taken from reference TRBV19 and TRBJ2-1, reads DGGITQSPKYLFRKEGQNVTLSCEQNLNHDAMYWYRQDPGQGLRLIYYSQIVNDFQKGDIAEGYSVSREKKESFPLTVTSAQKNPTAFYLCASSAPGLAGGYNNEQFFGPGTRLTVL.

This chain joins TRBV6-5 and TRBJ1-4; no reliable D call. Between the trimmed V and J ends, which lost 0 bases and 10 bases, there was a span of 9 bases. In germline, CDR1 is MNHEY, CDR2 SVGAGI. The CDR3 contains 13 residues. CDR3 amino acids: CASSYSPSGKLFF. The CDR3 DNA reads as TGTGCCAGCAGTTACTCGCCCTCGGGAAAACTGTTTTTT.

The rearrangement links TRBV5-5 to TRBJ2-3, with D maybe TRBD1 (5 bases). The ends were cut back, 4 bases at V and 1 base at J, with 13 bases in the middle. The CDR3 sequence is 15 residues long. The germline gives CDR1 SGHKS, CDR2 YYEKEE (reference sequence). The CDR3 nucleotides are TGTGCCAGCAGCAGCGCAGGGCTTGGCACAGATACGCAGTATTTT. Translating it yields CASSSAGLGTDTQYF. Drawing the rest from reference TRBV5-5 and TRBJ2-3, the complete variable domain is DAGVTQSPTHLIKTRGQQVTLRCSPISGHKSVSWYQQVLGQGPQFIFQYYEKEERGRGNFPDRFSARQFPNYSSELNVNALLLGDSALYLCASSSAGLGTDTQYFGPGTRLTVL.

The rearrangement uses TRBV7-2 and TRBJ2-3; D might be TRBD2 (6 bases). Germline CDR1 is SGHTA and CDR2 is FQGNSA. The CDR3 runs to 16 residues. Trimming shortened V by 2 bases and J by 4 bases, and 16 bases separated the two germline ends. The CDR3 DNA reads TGTGCCAGCAGCTTACGGAGTGGAGGGGATGCAGATACGCAGTATTTT. Protein sequence: CASSLRSGGDADTQYF.

The V call is TRBV3-1 (or the pseudogene TRBV3-2), the J call TRBJ2-7, with 7 nucleotides matching TRBD1. V lost 5 bases, J lost 6 bases, and 10 bases stayed unmatched. The CDR3 runs to 14 residues. Germline lookup yields CDR1 LGHDT and CDR2 YNNKEL (reference sequence). CDR3 DNA: TGTGCCAGCAGCGACAGACAGGGTAAACTCGAGCAGTACTTC. It codes for CASSDRQGKLEQYF.

The chain is built from TRBV19 and TRBJ2-1; 7 positions match TRBD1. The germline V gene encodes CDR1 LNHDA and CDR2 SQIVND (reference sequence). CDR3 size: 16 residues. The V segment lost 2 bases and the J segment 5 bases; nucleotides outside the gene matches: 9. The CDR3: CASSIPGTALHNEQFF. DNA of the CDR3: TGTGCCAGTAGTATACCCGGGACAGCCTTACACAATGAGCAGTTCTTC.

This chain links TRBV21-1 with TRBJ1-2; TRBD1, the D gene given by the table, was not confirmed from the DNA. TRBV21-1 has pseudogene status. The CDR3 covers 17 residues. Written as DNA, the CDR3 is TGTGCCAGGAGGGGACAGGGTATTCTCCCTCTCTACTATGGCTACACCTTC. It specifies CARRGQGILPLYYGYTF.

The chain uses TRBV6-5 and TRBJ2-1, with 8 bases that match TRBD2. The CDR3 runs to 16 residues. Per germline, CDR1 MNHEY and CDR2 SVGAGI. Trimming took 1 base from V and 1 from J; bases not matched to a gene: 3. CDR3: CASSYYSGTSYNEQFF. CDR3 nucleotide sequence: TGTGCCAGCAGTTACTATAGCGGGACTTCCTACAATGAGCAGTTCTTC.

The chain links TRBV19 to TRBJ2-5; tentatively, D is TRBD2 (5 bases). Germline V gene data show CDR1 as LNHDA and CDR2 as SQIVND (reference sequence). V dropped 4 bases and J dropped 5 bases, with 11 bases sitting between them. The CDR3 spans 13 residues. CDR3 amino acids: CASSTGSEETQYF. CDR3 DNA sequence: TGTGCCAGTAGTACGGGGTCTGAGGAGACCCAGTACTTC.

The V call is TRBV6-5, the J call TRBJ1-2, with D possibly being TRBD1 (5 bases). CDR3 length equals 13 residues. V shed 7 bases and J shed 2 bases, with 11 bases lying between them. CDR1 and CDR2 from the germline V gene are MNHEY and SVGAGI. Here the CDR3 reads CASKEGLNYGYTF. The CDR3 DNA follows: TGTGCCAGCAAGGAGGGGTTGAACTATGGCTACACCTTC.